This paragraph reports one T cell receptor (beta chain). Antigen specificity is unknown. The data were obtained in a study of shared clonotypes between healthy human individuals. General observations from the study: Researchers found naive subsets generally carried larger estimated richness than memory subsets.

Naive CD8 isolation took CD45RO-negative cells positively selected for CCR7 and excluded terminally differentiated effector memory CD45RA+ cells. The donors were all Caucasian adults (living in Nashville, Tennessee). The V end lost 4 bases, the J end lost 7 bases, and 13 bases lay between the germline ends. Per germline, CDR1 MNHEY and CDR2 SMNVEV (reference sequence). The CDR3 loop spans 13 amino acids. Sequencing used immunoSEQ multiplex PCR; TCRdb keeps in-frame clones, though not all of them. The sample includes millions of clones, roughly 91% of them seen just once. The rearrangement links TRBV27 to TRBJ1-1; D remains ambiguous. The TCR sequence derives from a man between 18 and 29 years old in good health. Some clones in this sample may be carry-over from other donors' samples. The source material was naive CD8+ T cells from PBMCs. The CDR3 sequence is CASSSRDFHEAFF. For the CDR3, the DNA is TGTGCCAGCAGTTCCCGGGATTTTCATGAAGCTTTCTTT.